This T cell receptor beta chain was observed in a study of long-term antiretroviral therapy in people with HIV. Details on this clone: Its antigen is not known.

Regarding the study as a whole: All blood samples came from the years 2004 to 2017, possibly under older ART regimens.

Run at survey level, the immunoSEQ assay was version v3.0. Libraries were prepared by immunoSEQ multiplex PCR; TCRdb keeps only in-frame clonotypes and omits some of them. The table includes approximately 31,000 clones, around nine tenths detected once. The specimen was unsorted PBMCs, collected 1.1 years after starting antiretroviral therapy. The sequence was obtained from a man aged 18 to 30 with HIV.

CDR3 in DNA: TGTGCCAGCAGCTTACGAGGTAGCTCGGGAGCTGGGGCCAACGTCCTGACTTTC. This translates into CASSLRGSSGAGANVLTF. The chain links TRBV11-2 to TRBJ2-6, with TRBD2 as a possible D gene (6 bases). The CDR3 runs to 18 residues. The germline CDR1 and CDR2 sequences are SGHAT and FQNNGV. V was clipped by 2 bases and J by 2 bases, with 16 bases between them.